This T cell receptor beta chain was sequenced in a study of CD8+CD57+ T cells in acquired aplastic anemia. Study as a whole: DNA recovered from sorted CD4+ and CD8+ cells had a mean of 3.2 ug. Study-level findings and limits: Patients did not significantly differ from controls in CD8+ Simpson's diversity.

Profiling of TCR beta VDJ combinations and CDR3 sequences used genomic DNA as template. Using its own MiXCR run on the reads, TCRdb lists one record per CDR3 protein. The sample consists of 400,000 to 450,000 distinct CDR3 sequences, approximately 70% of them appearing once. A note on this clonotype: Its specificity is unknown.

CDR3 length equals 15 residues. Germline assignment: CDR1 SGDLS and CDR2 YYNGEE. The V gene lost 4 bases and the J gene lost 14 bases, with 22 bases spanning the gap. The clonotype comes from a human donor in good health, serving as a control. This chain uses TRBV9 with TRBJ1-6, with TRBD1 as a possible D gene (6 bases). Sequenced material: sorted CD4+, CD8+, or CD8+CD57+ T cells (not recorded which) from PBMCs. CDR3 in DNA: TGTGCCAGCAGCCTCTGGGGCCAGGGGTTCACAGCCCTCCACTTT. Amino acids: CASSLWGQGFTALHF.